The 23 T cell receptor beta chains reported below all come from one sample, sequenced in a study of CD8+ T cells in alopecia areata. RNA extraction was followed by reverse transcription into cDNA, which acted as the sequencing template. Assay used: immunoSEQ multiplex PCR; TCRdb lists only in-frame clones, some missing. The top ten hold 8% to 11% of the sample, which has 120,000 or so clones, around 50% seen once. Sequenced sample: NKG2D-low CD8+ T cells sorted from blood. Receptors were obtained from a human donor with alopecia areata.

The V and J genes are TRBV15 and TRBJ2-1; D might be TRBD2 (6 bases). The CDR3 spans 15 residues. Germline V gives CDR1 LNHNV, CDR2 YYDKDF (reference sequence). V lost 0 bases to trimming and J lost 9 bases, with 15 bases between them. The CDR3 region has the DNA TGTGCCACCAGCAGAGATGGGGAGGTCCTGGGTGAGCAGTTCTTC. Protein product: CATSRDGEVLGEQFF.

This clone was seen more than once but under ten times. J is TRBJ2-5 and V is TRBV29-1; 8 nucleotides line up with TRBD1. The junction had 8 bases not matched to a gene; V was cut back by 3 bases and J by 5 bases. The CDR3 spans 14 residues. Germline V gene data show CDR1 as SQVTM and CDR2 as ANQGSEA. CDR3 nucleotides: TGCAGCGTTGACTTGGCAGGGGGCCAGGAGACCCAGTACTTC. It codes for CSVDLAGGQETQYF. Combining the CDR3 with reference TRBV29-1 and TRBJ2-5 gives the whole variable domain SAVISQKPSRDICQRGTSLTIQCQVDSQVTMMFWYRQQPGQSLTLIATANQGSEATYESGFVIDKFPISRPNLTFSTLTVSNMSPEDSSIYLCSVDLAGGQETQYFGPGTRLLVL.

This CDR3 is CSGQGALVGEQFF. The CDR3 DNA reads TGCAGCGGACAGGGGGCGCTGGTAGGTGAGCAGTTCTTC. This chain connects TRBV29-1 to TRBJ2-1; 10 bases agree with TRBD1. J gave up 9 bases and V 7 bases, and 9 bases lay outside the gene matches. Germline V CDR1 and CDR2: SQVTM, ANQGSEA. The CDR3 is 13 amino acids.

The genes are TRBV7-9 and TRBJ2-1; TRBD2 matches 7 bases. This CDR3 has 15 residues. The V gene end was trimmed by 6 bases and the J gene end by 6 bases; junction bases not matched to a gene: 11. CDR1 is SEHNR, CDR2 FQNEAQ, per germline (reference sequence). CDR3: CASSFIAGTSNEQFF. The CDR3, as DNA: TGTGCCAGCAGTTTTATAGCGGGTACAAGCAATGAGCAGTTCTTC.

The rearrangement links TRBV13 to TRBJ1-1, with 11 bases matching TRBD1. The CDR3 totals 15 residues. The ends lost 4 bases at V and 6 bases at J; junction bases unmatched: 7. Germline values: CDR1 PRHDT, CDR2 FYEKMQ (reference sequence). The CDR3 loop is CASSSPGQGGPEAFF. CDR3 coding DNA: TGTGCCAGCAGCTCCCCGGGACAGGGGGGGCCTGAAGCTTTCTTT.

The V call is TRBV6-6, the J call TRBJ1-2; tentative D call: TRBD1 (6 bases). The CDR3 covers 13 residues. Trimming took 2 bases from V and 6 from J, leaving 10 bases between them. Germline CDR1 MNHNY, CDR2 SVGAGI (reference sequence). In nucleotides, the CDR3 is TGTGCCAGCAGTTACGGGGGGGCAGATGGCTACACCTTC. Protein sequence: CASSYGGADGYTF.

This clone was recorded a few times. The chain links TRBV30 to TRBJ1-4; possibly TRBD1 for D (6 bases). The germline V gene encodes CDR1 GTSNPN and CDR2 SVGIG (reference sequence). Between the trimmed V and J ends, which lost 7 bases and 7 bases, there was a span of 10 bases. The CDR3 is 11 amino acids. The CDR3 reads CASRGSEKLFF. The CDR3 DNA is TGTGCCTCCAGGGGTAGTGAAAAACTGTTTTTT.

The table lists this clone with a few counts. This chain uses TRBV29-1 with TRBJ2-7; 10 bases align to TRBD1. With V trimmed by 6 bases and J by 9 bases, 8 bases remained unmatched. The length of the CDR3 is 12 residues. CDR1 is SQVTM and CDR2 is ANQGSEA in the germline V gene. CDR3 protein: CSVPGTGVGQYF. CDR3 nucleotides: TGCAGCGTCCCCGGGACAGGGGTAGGGCAGTACTTC.

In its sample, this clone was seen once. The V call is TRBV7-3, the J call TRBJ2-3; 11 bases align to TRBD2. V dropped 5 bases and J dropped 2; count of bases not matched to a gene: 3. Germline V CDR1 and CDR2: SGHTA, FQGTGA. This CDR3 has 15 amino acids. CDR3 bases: TGTGCCAGCAGCCTACTAGCGGGGGCCACAGATACGCAGTATTTT. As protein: CASSLLAGATDTQYF.

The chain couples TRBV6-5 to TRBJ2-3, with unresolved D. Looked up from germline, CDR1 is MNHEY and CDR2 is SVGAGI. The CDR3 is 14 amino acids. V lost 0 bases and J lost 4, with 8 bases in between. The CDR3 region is CASSYSSSSDTQYF. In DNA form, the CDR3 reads TGTGCCAGCAGTTACTCGAGTAGCTCAGATACGCAGTATTTT.

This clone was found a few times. CDR3 sequence reads: CASSLSGGSSVYEQFF. The CDR3 DNA is TGTGCCAGCAGCTTAAGTGGGGGATCATCTGTCTATGAGCAGTTCTTC. This chain connects TRBV7-2 to TRBJ2-1; D could derive from TRBD1 or TRBD2 (5 bases each). The CDR3 runs 16 residues. The V and J ends lost 2 bases and 8 bases respectively, with 19 bases between them. Germline V gene lookup returns CDR1 SGHTA and CDR2 FQGNSA.

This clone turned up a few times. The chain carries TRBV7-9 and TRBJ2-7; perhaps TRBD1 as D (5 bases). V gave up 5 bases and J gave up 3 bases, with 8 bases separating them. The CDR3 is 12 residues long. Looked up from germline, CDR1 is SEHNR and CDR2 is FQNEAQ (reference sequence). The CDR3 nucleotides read TGTGCCAGCAGCGACGACAGCTACGAGCAGTACTTC. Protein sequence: CASSDDSYEQYF.

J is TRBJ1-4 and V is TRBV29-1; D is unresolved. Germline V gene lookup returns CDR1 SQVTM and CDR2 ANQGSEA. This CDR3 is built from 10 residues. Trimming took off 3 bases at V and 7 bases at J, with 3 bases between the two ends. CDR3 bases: TGCAGCGTTGAGCGTGAAAAACTGTTTTTT. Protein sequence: CSVEREKLFF.

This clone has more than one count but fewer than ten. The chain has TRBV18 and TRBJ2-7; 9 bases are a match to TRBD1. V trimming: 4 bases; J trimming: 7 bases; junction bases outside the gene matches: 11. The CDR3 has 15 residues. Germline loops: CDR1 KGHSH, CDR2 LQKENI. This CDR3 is CASSRDRDLQREQYF. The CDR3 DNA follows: TGTGCCAGCTCACGGGACAGGGACCTACAAAGGGAGCAGTACTTC.

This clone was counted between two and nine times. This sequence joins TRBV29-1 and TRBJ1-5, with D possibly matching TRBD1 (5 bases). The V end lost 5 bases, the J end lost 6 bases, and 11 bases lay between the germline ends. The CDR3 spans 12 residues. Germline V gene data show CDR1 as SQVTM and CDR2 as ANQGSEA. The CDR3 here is CSVSDGTQPQHF. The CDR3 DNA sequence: TGCAGCGTTTCCGACGGGACTCAGCCCCAGCATTTT.

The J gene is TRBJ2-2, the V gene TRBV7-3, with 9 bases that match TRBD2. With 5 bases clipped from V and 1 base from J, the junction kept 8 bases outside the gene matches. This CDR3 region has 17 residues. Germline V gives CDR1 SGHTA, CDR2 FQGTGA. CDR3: CASSPLASGMNTGELFF. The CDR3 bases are TGTGCCAGCAGCCCCTTGGCTAGCGGGATGAACACCGGGGAGCTGTTTTTT.

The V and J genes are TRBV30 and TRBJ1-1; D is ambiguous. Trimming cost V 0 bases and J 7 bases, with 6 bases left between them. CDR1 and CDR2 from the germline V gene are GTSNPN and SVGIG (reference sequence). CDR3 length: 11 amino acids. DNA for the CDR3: TGTGCCTGGAGTGTAGGAGATGAAGCTTTCTTT. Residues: CAWSVGDEAFF.

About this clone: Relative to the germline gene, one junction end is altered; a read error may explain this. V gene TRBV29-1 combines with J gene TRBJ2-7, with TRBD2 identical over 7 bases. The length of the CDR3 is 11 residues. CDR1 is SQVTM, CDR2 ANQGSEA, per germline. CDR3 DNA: TGCAGCGTTGAAGACGAGGCAGGGAGGGACTTC. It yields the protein CSVEDEAGRDF.

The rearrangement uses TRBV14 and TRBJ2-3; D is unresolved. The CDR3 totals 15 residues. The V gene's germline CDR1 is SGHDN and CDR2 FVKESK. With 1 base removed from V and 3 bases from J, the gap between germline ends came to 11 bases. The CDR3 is CASSQVGGATDTQYF. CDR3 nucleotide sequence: TGTGCCAGCAGCCAAGTGGGTGGAGCAACAGATACGCAGTATTTT. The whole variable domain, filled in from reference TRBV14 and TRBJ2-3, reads EAGVTQFPSHSVIEKGQTVTLRCDPISGHDNLYWYRRVMGKEIKFLLHFVKESKQDESGMPNNRFLAERTGGTYSTLKVQPAELEDSGVYFCASSQVGGATDTQYFGPGTRLTVL.

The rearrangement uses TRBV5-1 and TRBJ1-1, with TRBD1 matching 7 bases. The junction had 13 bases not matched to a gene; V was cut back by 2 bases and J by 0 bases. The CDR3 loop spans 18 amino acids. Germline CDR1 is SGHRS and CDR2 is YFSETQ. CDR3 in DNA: TGCGCCAGCAGCTTACTACTCGGACAGGACACTTTGAACACTGAAGCTTTCTTT. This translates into CASSLLLGQDTLNTEAFF.

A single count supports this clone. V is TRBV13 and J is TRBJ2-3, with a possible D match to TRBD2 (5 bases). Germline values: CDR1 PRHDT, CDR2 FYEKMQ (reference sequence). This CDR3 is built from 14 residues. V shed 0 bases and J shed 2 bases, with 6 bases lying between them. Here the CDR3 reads CASSLGTTTDTQYF. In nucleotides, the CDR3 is TGTGCCAGCAGCTTAGGGACTACCACAGATACGCAGTATTTT.

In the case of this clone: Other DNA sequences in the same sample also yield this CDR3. CDR3 protein: CAWSGDTGELFF. Written as DNA, the CDR3 is TGTGCCTGGAGCGGGGACACCGGGGAGCTGTTTTTT. V gene TRBV30 combines with J gene TRBJ2-2, with D possibly being TRBD2 (5 bases). Germline CDR1 reads GTSNPN; CDR2 reads SVGIG (reference sequence). The CDR3 runs to 12 residues. The V gene lost 3 bases and the J gene lost 3 bases, with 5 bases spanning the gap.

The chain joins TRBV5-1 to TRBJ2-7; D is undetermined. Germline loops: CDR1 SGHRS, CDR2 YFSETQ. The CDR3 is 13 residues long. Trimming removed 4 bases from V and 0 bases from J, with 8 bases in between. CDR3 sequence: CASSPELSYEQYF. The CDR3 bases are TGCGCCAGCAGCCCAGAGCTCTCCTACGAGCAGTACTTC.